These 2 T cell receptor beta chains were all obtained from the same sample, sequenced in a study of blood T cell repertoires in COVID-19. Only in-frame clones appear in the TCRdb table, and some are missing; sequencing was by immunoSEQ multiplex PCR. Here the sample spans approximately 77,000 clones, 70% to 90% being singletons. The sample taken for sequencing was peripheral blood. Receptors originate from a man aged 50-59 years with active COVID-19.

The rearrangement links TRBV12-5 to TRBJ1-2, with 7 nucleotides matching TRBD1. Trimming at V came to 1 base and at J to 0 bases, leaving 11 bases not matched to a gene. This CDR3 contains 18 residues. Germline assignment: CDR1 LGHNT and CDR2 FRNRAP. The CDR3 reads CASGLAYVRQGTNYGYTF. The CDR3 coding sequence is TGTGCTAGTGGTTTGGCGTACGTCCGACAGGGAACTAACTATGGCTACACCTTC.

The chain uses TRBV6-5 and TRBJ1-2; 8 bases are a match to TRBD1. The CDR3 length is 15 residues. The germline V gene encodes CDR1 MNHEY and CDR2 SVGAGI. The J segment lost 3 bases and the V segment lost 2 bases, leaving 5 bases of the junction unmatched. CDR3 sequence: CASSYSDRGHYGYTF. As DNA, the CDR3 is TGTGCCAGCAGTTACAGCGACAGGGGCCACTATGGCTACACCTTC.